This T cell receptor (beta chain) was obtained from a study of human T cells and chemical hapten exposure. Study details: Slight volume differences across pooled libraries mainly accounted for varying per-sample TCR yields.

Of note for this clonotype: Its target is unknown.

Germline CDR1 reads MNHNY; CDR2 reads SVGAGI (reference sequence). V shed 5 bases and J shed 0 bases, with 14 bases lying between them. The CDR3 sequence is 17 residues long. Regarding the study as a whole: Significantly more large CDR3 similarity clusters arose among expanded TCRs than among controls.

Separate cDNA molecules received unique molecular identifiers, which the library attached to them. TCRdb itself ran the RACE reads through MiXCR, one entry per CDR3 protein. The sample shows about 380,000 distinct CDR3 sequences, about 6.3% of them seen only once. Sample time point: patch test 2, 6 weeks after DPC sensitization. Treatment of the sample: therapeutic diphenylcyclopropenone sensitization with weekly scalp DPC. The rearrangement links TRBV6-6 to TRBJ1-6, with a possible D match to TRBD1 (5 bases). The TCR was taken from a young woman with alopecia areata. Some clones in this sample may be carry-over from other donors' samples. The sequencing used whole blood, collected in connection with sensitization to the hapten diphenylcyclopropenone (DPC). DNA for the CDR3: TGTGCCAGCAGTCCAGGGACTGACTCCTCCTATAATTCACCCCTCCACTTT. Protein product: CASSPGTDSSYNSPLHF.